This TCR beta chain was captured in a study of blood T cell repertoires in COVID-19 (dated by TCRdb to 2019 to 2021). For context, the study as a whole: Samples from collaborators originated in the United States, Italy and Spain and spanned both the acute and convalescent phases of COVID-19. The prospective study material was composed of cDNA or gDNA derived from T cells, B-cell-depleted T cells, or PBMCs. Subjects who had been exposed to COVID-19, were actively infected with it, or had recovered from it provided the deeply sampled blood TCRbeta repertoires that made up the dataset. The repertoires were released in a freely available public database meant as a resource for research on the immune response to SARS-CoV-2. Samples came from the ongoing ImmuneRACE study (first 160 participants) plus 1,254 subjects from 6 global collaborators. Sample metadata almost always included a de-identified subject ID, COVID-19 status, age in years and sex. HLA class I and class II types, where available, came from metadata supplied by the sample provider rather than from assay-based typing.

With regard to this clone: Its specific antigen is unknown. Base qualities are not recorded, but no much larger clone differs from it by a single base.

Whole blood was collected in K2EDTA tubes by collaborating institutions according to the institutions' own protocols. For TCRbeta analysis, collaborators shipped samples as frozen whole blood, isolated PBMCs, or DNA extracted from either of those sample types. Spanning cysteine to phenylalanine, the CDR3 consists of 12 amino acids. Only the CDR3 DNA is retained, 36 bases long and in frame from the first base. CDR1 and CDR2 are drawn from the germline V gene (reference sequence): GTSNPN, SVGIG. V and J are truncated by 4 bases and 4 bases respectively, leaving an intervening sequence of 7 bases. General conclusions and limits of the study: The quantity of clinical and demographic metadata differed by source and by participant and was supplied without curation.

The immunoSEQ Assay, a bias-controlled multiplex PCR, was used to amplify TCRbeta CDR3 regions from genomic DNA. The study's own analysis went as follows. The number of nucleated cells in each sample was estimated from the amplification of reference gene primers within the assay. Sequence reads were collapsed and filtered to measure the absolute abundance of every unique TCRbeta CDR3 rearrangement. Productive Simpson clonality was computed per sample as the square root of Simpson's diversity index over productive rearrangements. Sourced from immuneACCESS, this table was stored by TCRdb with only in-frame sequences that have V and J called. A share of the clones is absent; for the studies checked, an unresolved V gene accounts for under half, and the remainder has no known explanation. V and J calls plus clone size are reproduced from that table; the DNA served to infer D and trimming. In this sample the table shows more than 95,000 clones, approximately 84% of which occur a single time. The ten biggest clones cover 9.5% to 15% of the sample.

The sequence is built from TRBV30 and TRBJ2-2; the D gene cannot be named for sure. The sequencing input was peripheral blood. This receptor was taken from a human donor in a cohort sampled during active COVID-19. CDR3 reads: CAWIPFTGELFF. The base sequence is TGTGCCTGGATCCCCTTCACCGGGGAGCTGTTTTTT.